The present entry profiles one TCR beta chain with its context. No cognate antigen has been identified for it. No much larger clonotype is one base removed from it; base qualities were not supplied. These data originate in a study of PD-1 blockade in classical Hodgkin lymphoma (dated by TCRdb to 2019 to 2021). The study in broad terms: Nivolumab dosing was 3 mg/kg intravenously every 2 weeks, continuing until either disease progression or unacceptable toxicity. A peripheral blood immune signature of response to PD-1 blockade in classical Hodgkin lymphoma was defined using TCR beta sequencing and CyTOF. The investigation overall reported the following: Lower diversity was observed in patients in whom nivolumab was started less than 1 year after ASCT, and these patients were excluded from later analyses so that confounding by immune reconstitution would be avoided. Baseline TCR diversity was reported as lower in newly diagnosed patients than in healthy donors, and lower still in relapsed/refractory patients. A significant rise by C4D1 was seen in CD4+ but not CD8+ TCR diversity (p=0.0027 vs p=0.16), with the rise being most apparent in complete responders (p=0.02). Baseline diversity similar to that of newly diagnosed patients was observed in trial patients achieving complete response, whereas significantly lower diversity was observed in partial responders and progressors. Only a single clinical trial cohort was studied, and what caused the repertoire differences, possibly disease activity or prior therapy, remained undefined.

The Qiagen DNeasy kit was used to extract genomic DNA both from unsorted PBMCs and from the negatively selected CD4+ and CD8+ fractions. Using primers that anneal to V and J segments, immunoSEQ multiplex PCR amplified the TCR beta CDR3 regions. A synthetic immune receptor repertoire was used to minimize amplification bias, and any residual bias was removed computationally once sequencing was done. In the authors' own workflow: Custom Python scripts were used to quantify repertoire diversity as the Shannon entropy index. Unsorted, CD4+ and CD8+ repertoires were analyzed separately, except in combined analyses where CD4+ and CD8+ sequences were merged in silico. A clone was considered expanded if an increase in frequency of at least 2-fold after treatment relative to C1D1 was found, and a pseudocount of 0.5 was applied to clones undetected at baseline. Clones with 0 or 1 copy at C1D1 were classified as singleton clones, and clones with 2 or more copies were classified as non-singleton clones. By matching protein sequences in sorted samples from the same patient, clones expanded in unsorted samples were annotated as CD4+, CD8+ or unknown. Wilcoxon tests on paired samples were used to test diversity changes from C1D1 to C4D1. Sourced from immuneACCESS, this table was stored by TCRdb with only in-frame sequences that have V and J called. A share of the clones is absent; for the studies checked, an unresolved V gene accounts for under half, and the remainder has no known explanation. That table is the source of V, J and clone size, and D and trimming were worked out from the DNA. Recorded for this sample are roughly 100,000 clones; approximately 90% of them occurred a single time. The ten largest clones represent about 20% of the sample.

What this sample's time point label stands for: cycle 4 day 1 (C4D1), after 6 weeks of nivolumab. Every trial patient had relapsed after autologous stem cell transplantation, and cohorts A, B and C differed in prior brentuximab vedotin exposure. The trial cohort comprised roughly 50 patients with relapsed/refractory classical Hodgkin lymphoma whose best overall responses were complete response, partial response or progressive disease. Single-agent nivolumab was administered to trial patients in the multi-cohort phase II CheckMate 205 trial. Best overall response was determined by an independent review committee according to the 2007 International Working Group response criteria. Trial PBMCs were obtained immediately prior to nivolumab initiation (C1D1) and on therapy at cycle 2 day 1 and cycle 4 day 1. Peripheral blood was collected in 8 mL Vacutainer Cell Preparation Tubes, from which PBMCs were isolated by centrifugation and then cryopreserved.

Reading from cysteine to phenylalanine, the CDR3 counts 14 amino acids. The entry retains the CDR3 DNA only, 42 bases that are in frame from base 1. The CDR1 and CDR2 encoded by the germline V gene are SNHLY and FYNNEI. Ends trimmed: V by 6 bases, J by 4 bases; bases unmatched to a gene: 7. Sample: peripheral blood mononuclear cells (PBMCs), taken before the fourth cycle of nivolumab. The chain couples TRBV2 to TRBJ1-2, with TRBD1 identical over 8 junction bases. The TCR comes from a human donor with classical Hodgkin lymphoma. The CDR3 region: CASRADRVLYGYTF. The DNA sequence is as follows: TGTGCCAGCAGGGCGGACAGGGTCCTCTATGGCTACACCTTC. Reference TRBV2 and TRBJ1-2 proteins supply the regions before and after the CDR3; the full variable domain is: EPEVTQTPSHQVTQMGQEVILRCVPISNHLYFYWYRQILGQKVEFLVSFYNNEISEKSEIFDDQFSVERPDGSNFTLKIRSTKLEDSAMYFCASRADRVLYGYTFGSGTRLTVV.